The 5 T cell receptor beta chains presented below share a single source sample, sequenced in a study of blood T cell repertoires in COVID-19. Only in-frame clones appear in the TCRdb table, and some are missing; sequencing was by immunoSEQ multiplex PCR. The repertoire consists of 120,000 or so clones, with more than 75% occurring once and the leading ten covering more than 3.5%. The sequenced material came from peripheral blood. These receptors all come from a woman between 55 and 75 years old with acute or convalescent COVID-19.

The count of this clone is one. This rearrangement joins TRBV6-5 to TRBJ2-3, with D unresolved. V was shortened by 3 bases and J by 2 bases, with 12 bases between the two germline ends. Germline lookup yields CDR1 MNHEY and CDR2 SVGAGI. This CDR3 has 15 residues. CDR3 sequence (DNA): TGTGCCAGCAGTTATTCCAGCGCCCACACAGATACGCAGTATTTT. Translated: CASSYSSAHTDTQYF.

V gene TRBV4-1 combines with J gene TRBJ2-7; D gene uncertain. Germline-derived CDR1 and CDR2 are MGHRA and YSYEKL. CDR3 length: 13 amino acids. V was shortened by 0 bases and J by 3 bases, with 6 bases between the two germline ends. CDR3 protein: CASSQDRSYEQYF. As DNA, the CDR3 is TGCGCCAGCAGCCAAGATCGGAGCTACGAGCAGTACTTC.

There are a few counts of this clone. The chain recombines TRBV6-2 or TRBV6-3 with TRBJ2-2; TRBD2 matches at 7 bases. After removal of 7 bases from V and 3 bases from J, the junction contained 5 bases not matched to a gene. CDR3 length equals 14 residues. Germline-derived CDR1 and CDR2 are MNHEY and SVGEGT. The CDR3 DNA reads TGTGCCAGCACCCCTAGCGGTTACACCGGGGAGCTGTTTTTT. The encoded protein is CASTPSGYTGELFF.

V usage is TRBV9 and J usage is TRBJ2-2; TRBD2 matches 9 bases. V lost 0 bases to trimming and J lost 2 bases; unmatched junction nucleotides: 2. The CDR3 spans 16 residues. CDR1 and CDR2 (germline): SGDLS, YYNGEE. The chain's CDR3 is CASSVVTSGNTGELFF. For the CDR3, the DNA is TGTGCCAGCAGCGTAGTGACTAGCGGTAACACCGGGGAGCTGTTTTTT.

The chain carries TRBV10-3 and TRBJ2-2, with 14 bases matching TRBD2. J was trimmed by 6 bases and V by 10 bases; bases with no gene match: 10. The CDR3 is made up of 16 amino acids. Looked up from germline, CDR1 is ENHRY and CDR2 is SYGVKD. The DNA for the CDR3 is TGTGCCACCTCCGGGACTAGCGGGAGAGGTTCCGGGGAGCTGTTTTTT. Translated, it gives CATSGTSGRGSGELFF.